The sequence of this T cell receptor beta chain was determined in a study of CD4+ T cells in melanoma. General study findings and limits: A reported correlation linked neoantigen-specific CD4+ T cells to CD8+, macrophage and B cell function. Neoantigen-specific CD4+ T cells in melanoma reportedly had diverse differentiation states.

A remark on this clone: Its antigen remains unknown.

The data were produced by immunoSEQ multiplex PCR, yet TCRdb's version contains in-frame clones alone and is incomplete. The table includes fewer than 15,000 clones, approximately 80% detected once. V shed 4 bases and J shed 6 bases, with 10 bases lying between them. Germline CDR1 reads LNHNV; CDR2 reads YYDKDF (reference sequence). This CDR3 spans 13 amino acids. The V call is TRBV15, the J call TRBJ1-5; the D gene is possibly TRBD1 (5 bases). The receptor was derived from a human donor with melanoma. The material sequenced was cells from a culture (not recorded whether cultured in vitro). The CDR3 DNA reads TGTGCCACCAGCATGAACCAGGGTCAGCCCCAGCATTTT. It translates to CATSMNQGQPQHF.